The 24 T cell receptor beta chains presented below share a single source sample, sequenced in a study of OX40 agonist ivuxolimab in advanced cancers. Repertoires were generated with immunoSEQ multiplex PCR, while TCRdb's copy carries only in-frame clones and drops some. Altogether tens of thousands of clones are present, about 80% being singletons, with the ten largest covering roughly 3.7%. The sample consisted of CD4+ or CD8+ T cells sorted from blood, taken in a trial of the OX40 agonist ivuxolimab. Every receptor here comes from an adult with an advanced solid tumor such as melanoma, head and neck, liver or kidney cancer.

The genes are TRBV6-5 and TRBJ2-1; D may be TRBD2 (5 bases). V dropped 0 bases and J dropped 4 bases, with 10 bases sitting between them. CDR1 and CDR2 (germline): MNHEY, SVGAGI. The CDR3 extends over 15 amino acids. The CDR3 here is CASSYSWEKYNEQFF. The CDR3 DNA reads as TGTGCCAGCAGTTACTCGTGGGAGAAATACAATGAGCAGTTCTTC.

This clone was observed a few times. The J gene is TRBJ1-1, the V gene TRBV5-1; D unresolved. CDR1 is SGHRS, CDR2 YFSETQ, per germline. CDR3 length: 13 amino acids. V was pared by 4 bases and J by 0 bases, with 7 bases between. The CDR3 sequence is CASSTGLNTEAFF. CDR3 nucleotides: TGCGCCAGCAGCACCGGATTGAACACTGAAGCTTTCTTT.

The chain combines TRBV18 with TRBJ1-2; D uncertain. Per the germline V gene, CDR1 is KGHSH and CDR2 is LQKENI. V lost 3 bases and J 0 bases, leaving 11 bases between the germline ends. The CDR3 is 15 amino acids. The CDR3 protein is CASSPRPGPNYGYTF. For the CDR3, the DNA is TGTGCCAGCTCACCCCGGCCCGGACCTAACTATGGCTACACCTTC.

This clone came up a few times. The chain couples TRBV19 to TRBJ1-4; D is undetermined. The germline CDR1 and CDR2 sequences are LNHDA and SQIVND (reference sequence). The CDR3 length is 16 residues. Trimming cost V 6 bases and J 1 base, with 15 bases left between them. CDR3 protein: CASSSRGGVTNEKLFF. The CDR3 bases are TGTGCCAGTAGCTCACGTGGTGGCGTAACTAATGAAAAACTGTTTTTT.

The chain combines TRBV10-3 with TRBJ1-2; 9 positions agree with TRBD1. Looked up from germline, CDR1 is ENHRY and CDR2 is SYGVKD. The junction had 6 bases not matched to a gene; V was cut back by 0 bases and J by 4 bases. This CDR3 region has 16 residues. CDR3 amino acids: CAISESGTGFFYGYTF. Here the CDR3 DNA reads TGTGCCATCAGTGAGTCGGGGACAGGGTTTTTCTATGGCTACACCTTC.

The DNA for the CDR3 is TGTGCCAGCTCACCCGATTTCGGGGAGCAGTACTTC. Translation: CASSPDFGEQYF. The chain has TRBV18 and TRBJ2-7; D not resolved. This CDR3 comprises 12 residues. The V end was cut by 3 bases, the J end by 7 bases, with 10 bases between. The germline gives CDR1 KGHSH, CDR2 LQKENI.

Concerning this clone itself: Its ends do not fully match the called genes, so a read error is possible. The gene calls are TRBV10-3 and TRBJ1-5; D ambiguous. The CDR3 length is 17 residues. Germline V gene data show CDR1 as ENHRY and CDR2 as SYGVKD. Written as DNA, the CDR3 is TGTGCCAGCAGTGTGACTACGGGGTCAGTAAGCAATCAGCCCCAGCATTTT. Protein sequence: CASSVTTGSVSNQPQHF.

The chain links TRBV16 to TRBJ2-5; TRBD1 matches 9 bases. Germline-derived CDR1 and CDR2 are KGHSY and FQNENV. The V and J ends lost 4 bases and 5 bases, in that order; junction bases with no gene match: 8. CDR3 size: 15 residues. CDR3 amino acids: CASSPGTGRRETQYF. CDR3 in DNA: TGTGCCAGCAGCCCTGGGACAGGGCGTAGGGAGACCCAGTACTTC.

This clone was observed a single time. The chain is built from TRBV5-1 and TRBJ2-6; maybe TRBD1 (6 bases). CDR1 is SGHRS and CDR2 is YFSETQ in the germline V gene. The CDR3 sequence is 15 residues long. The germline V and J ends were trimmed by 4 bases and 2 bases, with 10 bases remaining between them. In nucleotides, the CDR3 is TGCGCCAGCAGCACACAGGGAGCTGGGGCCAACGTCCTGACTTTC. Translation: CASSTQGAGANVLTF.

The DNA for the CDR3 is TGTGCCAGCAGCTTAATTGGGGGAACGACTTACGAGCAGTACTTC. Translation: CASSLIGGTTYEQYF. The V gene is TRBV7-3, the J gene TRBJ2-7; tentatively, D is TRBD1 or TRBD2 (5 bases each). Per germline, CDR1 SGHTA and CDR2 FQGTGA. The CDR3 contains 15 residues. V lost 1 base, J lost 4 bases, and 14 bases lay in between.

V and J are TRBV5-4 and TRBJ2-2; TRBD1 matches at 10 bases. The germline V gene encodes CDR1 SGHNT and CDR2 YYREEE (reference sequence). V lost 4 bases and J lost 10; bases outside the gene matches: 19. The CDR3 runs to 18 residues. CDR3 DNA: TGTGCCAGCAGCGACGGGACAGGGGCTATCCTAAACCTCTTGGAGCTGTTTTTT. Translating gives CASSDGTGAILNLLELFF.

The gene calls are TRBV9 and TRBJ1-2; D is undetermined. The CDR3 has 13 amino acids. Germline V CDR1 and CDR2: SGDLS, YYNGEE. The V end was cut by 1 base, the J end by 3 bases, with 7 bases between. In nucleotides, the CDR3 is TGTGCCAGCAGCGTACAGCTAGACTATGGCTACACCTTC. It translates to CASSVQLDYGYTF. The full variable domain, with the rest looked up from reference TRBV9 and TRBJ1-2, is DSGVTQTPKHLITATGQRVTLRCSPRSGDLSVYWYQQSLDQGLQFLIQYYNGEERAKGNILERFSAQQFPDLHSELNLSSLELGDSALYFCASSVQLDYGYTFGSGTRLTVV.

The gene calls are TRBV27 and TRBJ2-7, with TRBD2 matching over 8 bases. The CDR3 totals 15 residues. The V gene's germline CDR1 is MNHEY and CDR2 SMNVEV (reference sequence). Trimming took 9 bases from V and 5 from J; bases not matched to a gene: 15. The CDR3 loop is CASKRLAPENHEQYF. The DNA for the CDR3 is TGTGCCAGTAAACGACTAGCGCCGGAGAACCACGAGCAGTACTTC.

The CDR3 nucleotides are TGCGCCAGCAGCTTGAACAGGGGGGCGGGACAGCCCCAGCATTTT. It specifies CASSLNRGAGQPQHF. The V and J genes are TRBV5-1 and TRBJ1-5, with 8 bases aligning to TRBD1. Germline V gene data show CDR1 as SGHRS and CDR2 as YFSETQ. The CDR3 extends over 15 amino acids. Trimming cost V 1 base and J 7 bases; bases outside gene matches: 7.

The chain links TRBV6-1 to TRBJ1-5; D remains ambiguous. Germline V CDR1 and CDR2: MNHNS, SASEGT. Trimming left V 4 bases short and J 1 base short, with 8 bases between. The CDR3 totals 14 residues. The CDR3 loop is CASSGSPSNQPQHF. CDR3 coding DNA: TGTGCCAGCAGTGGCTCCCCCAGCAATCAGCCCCAGCATTTT.

The rearrangement links TRBV5-4 to TRBJ2-7; D possibly uses TRBD1 or TRBD2 (5 bases each). Germline assignment: CDR1 SGHNT and CDR2 YYREEE (reference sequence). V shed 1 base and J shed 3 bases, with 8 bases lying between them. This CDR3 comprises 13 residues. The CDR3 nucleotides read TGTGCCAGCAGCTTGCAGGGAGTCTACGAGCAGTACTTC. Residues: CASSLQGVYEQYF.

The chain employs TRBV6-1 and TRBJ2-6; TRBD2 matches at 8 bases. The CDR3 is made up of 15 amino acids. Trimming took 8 bases from V and 0 from J; bases not matched to a gene: 3. In germline, CDR1 is MNHNS, CDR2 SASEGT. The chain's CDR3 is CASQAGGSGANVLTF. As DNA, the CDR3 is TGTGCCAGCCAGGCGGGGGGCTCTGGGGCCAACGTCCTGACTTTC.

This chain connects TRBV7-2 to TRBJ1-1; the D gene is possibly TRBD1 (6 bases). This CDR3 region has 14 residues. V gave up 2 bases and J gave up 4 bases, with 11 bases separating them. Germline CDR1 is SGHTA and CDR2 is FQGNSA. The CDR3 region is CASSLNRVPTEAFF. The CDR3 bases are TGTGCCAGCAGCTTAAACAGGGTACCCACTGAAGCTTTCTTT.

The chain employs TRBV9 and TRBJ1-2, with D maybe TRBD1 (5 bases). Trimming cost V 0 bases and J 4 bases, with 13 bases left between them. The germline gives CDR1 SGDLS, CDR2 YYNGEE. The CDR3 has 15 residues. CDR3 nucleotide sequence: TGTGCCAGCAGCGTAGATGACAGCCTATCCTATGGCTACACCTTC. Protein sequence: CASSVDDSLSYGYTF. The full variable domain, in which reference TRBV9 and TRBJ1-2 provide the parts outside the CDR3, is DSGVTQTPKHLITATGQRVTLRCSPRSGDLSVYWYQQSLDQGLQFLIQYYNGEERAKGNILERFSAQQFPDLHSELNLSSLELGDSALYFCASSVDDSLSYGYTFGSGTRLTVV.

Regarding this clone: Other DNA sequences in the same sample also yield this CDR3. The genes are TRBV6-1 and TRBJ2-7; no reliable D call. V was clipped by 1 base and J by 7 bases, with 5 bases between them. Germline loops: CDR1 MNHNS, CDR2 SASEGT. The CDR3 loop spans 11 amino acids. The CDR3, as DNA: TGTGCCAGCAGTGAAGTGACAGAGCAGTACTTC. This encodes CASSEVTEQYF.

For the CDR3, the DNA is TGCAGTGCTCTGCGGGGAAACACCATATATTTT. Its protein is CSALRGNTIYF. The V and J genes are TRBV20-1 and TRBJ1-3; D remains ambiguous. Germline V gene sequence: CDR1 DFQATT, CDR2 SNEGSKA (reference sequence). The CDR3 totals 11 residues. The V end was cut by 5 bases, the J end by 4 bases, with 6 bases between.

The chain employs TRBV15 and TRBJ2-7, with D uncertain. V was trimmed by 0 bases and J by 1 base, leaving 7 bases between them. The CDR3 totals 14 residues. Germline CDR1 and CDR2: LNHNV and YYDKDF (reference sequence). The CDR3 DNA follows: TGTGCCACCAGCAGAGAGCGGCGATCCTACGAGCAGTACTTC. This codes for CATSRERRSYEQYF.

CDR3 loop: CASSQDEGDYGYTF. Here the CDR3 DNA reads TGCGCCAGCAGCCAAGATGAGGGGGACTATGGCTACACCTTC. The J gene is TRBJ1-2, the V gene TRBV4-1, with D possibly matching TRBD1 (6 bases). In germline, CDR1 is MGHRA, CDR2 YSYEKL. V lost 0 bases and J lost 3, with 8 bases in between. CDR3 length equals 14 residues.

V gene TRBV2 combines with J gene TRBJ1-6; 9 bases are a match to TRBD1. Looked up from germline, CDR1 is SNHLY and CDR2 is FYNNEI. Trimming at V came to 6 bases and at J to 2 bases, leaving 20 bases not matched to a gene. The CDR3 loop spans 21 amino acids. CDR3 residues: CASSSYLRGQGELAYNSPLHF. The DNA for the CDR3 is TGTGCCAGCAGCTCGTACCTGAGGGGACAGGGAGAGTTAGCCTATAATTCACCCCTCCACTTT. Full variable domain (missing parts from reference TRBV2 and TRBJ1-6): EPEVTQTPSHQVTQMGQEVILRCVPISNHLYFYWYRQILGQKVEFLVSFYNNEISEKSEIFDDQFSVERPDGSNFTLKIRSTKLEDSAMYFCASSSYLRGQGELAYNSPLHFGNGTRLTVT.